These T cell receptor beta chains were read from a single sample in a study of breast tumors, draining lymph nodes, adjacent tissues. From the multiplex PCR reads, TCRdb called clonotypes with MiXCR, one entry per CDR3 protein. Of 17,000 or so distinct CDR3 sequences detected, 60% to 70% appear once; the ten largest clones hold approximately 21%. Sequenced: tumor-adjacent breast tissue. These receptors all come from a female donor with breast cancer. Some clones in this sample may be carry-over from other donors' samples. The CDR3 runs from the conserved cysteine through the conserved F or W. Each record gives: CDR3 protein, CDR3 DNA, V gene, J gene, D gene, clone size. The D gene is left open where the match is weak. Size is stated for part of the rows, as once, few or many counts, or as a class when the clone is expanded.

CASSESGGARTDTQYF	TGTGCCAGCAGTGAAAGTGGGGGGGCTCGGACAGATACGCAGTATTTT	TRBV2	TRBJ2-3	.	few
CASSPGQTYEQYF	TGTGCCAGCTCACCTGGACAGACCTACGAGCAGTACTTC	TRBV18	TRBJ2-7	.	medium-sized
CSAKTGTSGYNEQFF	TGCAGTGCTAAGACTGGGACTAGCGGGTACAATGAGCAGTTCTTC	TRBV20-1	TRBJ2-1	TRBD2	once
CASSYVLAEGRAGELFF	TGTGCCAGCAGTTACGTCCTAGCGGAGGGTAGGGCCGGGGAGCTGTTTTTT	TRBV6-5	TRBJ2-2	TRBD2	many
CAASQPQHF	TGTGCGGCCTCTCAGCCCCAGCATTTT	TRBV6-1	TRBJ1-5	.	.
CASSIPNGAGELFF	TGTGCCAGTAGTATCCCGAACGGGGCCGGGGAGCTGTTTTTT	TRBV19	TRBJ2-2	.	.
CASSSSGTFGETQYF	TGCGCCAGCAGCTCAAGCGGAACCTTCGGGGAGACCCAGTACTTC	TRBV5-1	TRBJ2-5	.	.
CASSHTGGGQPQHF	TGTGCCAGCAGCCACACAGGGGGTGGTCAGCCCCAGCATTTT	TRBV12-3/TRBV12-4	TRBJ1-5	TRBD1	medium-sized
CASSFDRGANQPQHF	TGTGCCAGCAGCTTCGACAGGGGTGCCAATCAGCCCCAGCATTTT	TRBV7-9	TRBJ1-5	TRBD1	medium-sized
CAISVPGDRDGYTF	TGTGCCATCAGTGTCCCAGGGGATAGAGATGGCTACACCTTC	TRBV10-3	TRBJ1-2	.	.
CSAEGNYGYTF	TGCAGTGCGGAGGGAAACTATGGCTACACCTTC	TRBV20-1	TRBJ1-2	.	.
CASRPTGYSNQPQHF	TGTGCCAGCAGACCGACAGGATATAGCAATCAGCCCCAGCATTTT	TRBV12-3/TRBV12-4	TRBJ1-5	.	.
CASSLDRGSGTQYF	TGTGCCAGCAGCTTAGACAGGGGCAGTGGGACCCAGTACTTC	TRBV7-3	TRBJ2-5	TRBD1	.
CASSLGTEAEAFF	TGCGCCAGCAGCCTCGGGACTGAGGCTGAAGCTTTCTTT	TRBV5-1	TRBJ1-1	.	many
CASRISGHTDTQYF	TGCGCCAGCAGAATTAGCGGGCACACAGATACGCAGTATTTT	TRBV5-1	TRBJ2-3	TRBD2	.
CASSSGQRNSPLHF	TGTGCCAGCAGCTCGGGACAGAGAAACTCACCCCTCCACTTT	TRBV7-3	TRBJ1-6	TRBD1	.
CSASREFDQPRHF	TGCAGTGCTAGCAGGGAGTTCGATCAGCCCCGGCATTTT	TRBV20-1	TRBJ1-5	.	.
CASSLADRGPYEQYF	TGTGCCAGCAGCTTAGCGGACAGGGGGCCGTACGAGCAGTACTTC	TRBV7-2	TRBJ2-7	TRBD1	.
CASKEQGRQPLHF	TGCGCCAGCAAGGAACAGGGCCGTCAGCCCCTGCATTTT	TRBV10-2	TRBJ1-5	.	.
CASSLSGSNTGELFF	TGTGCCAGCAGCTTGAGCGGTTCGAACACCGGGGAGCTGTTTTTT	TRBV5-6	TRBJ2-2	.	many
CAISASGQGLSGEQFF	TGTGCCATCAGTGCGTCGGGACAGGGCTTATCGGGTGAGCAGTTCTTC	TRBV10-3	TRBJ2-1	TRBD1	.
CASSQRTGFTEAFF	TGTGCCAGCAGCCAACGGACAGGATTCACTGAAGCTTTCTTT	TRBV16	TRBJ1-1	TRBD1	many
CAISEGELQQETQYF	TGTGCCATCAGTGAAGGGGAGCTCCAGCAAGAGACCCAGTACTTC	TRBV10-3	TRBJ2-5	.	once
CASSFPLTSGGAPLHEQYF	TGTGCCAGCAGCTTCCCTTTGACTAGCGGGGGGGCCCCCCTTCACGAGCAGTACTTC	TRBV7-8	TRBJ2-7	TRBD2	.
CASSTLTSGETQYF	TGTGCCAGCAGTACCCTCACTAGCGGCGAGACCCAGTACTTC	TRBV12-3/TRBV12-4	TRBJ2-5	TRBD2	many
CASIGQGQNGYTF	TGTGCCAGTATAGGACAGGGGCAGAATGGCTACACCTTC	TRBV2	TRBJ1-2	TRBD1	.
CASSKAGGSGVNSPLHF	TGTGCCAGCAGCAAGGCGGGGGGGAGTGGCGTCAATTCACCCCTCCACTTT	TRBV9	TRBJ1-6	.	.
CASSLDRTQFGYTF	TGTGCCAGCAGCTTAGACCGGACCCAATTCGGCTACACCTTC	TRBV11-2	TRBJ1-2	.	medium-sized
CASSYRVGEKLFF	TGTGCCAGCAGTTATAGGGTTGGTGAAAAACTGTTTTTT	TRBV6-5	TRBJ1-4	.	once
CASKADSGELFF	TGTGCCAGCAAAGCAGACTCTGGGGAGCTGTTTTTT	TRBV2	TRBJ2-2	.	.
CASSHSDRGRNIQYF	TGTGCCAGCAGCCATTCCGACAGGGGTCGTAACATTCAGTACTTC	TRBV3-1	TRBJ2-4	TRBD1	many
CASSLGTGPDTQYF	TGTGCCAGCAGCTTGGGTACGGGGCCGGATACGCAGTATTTT	TRBV5-8	TRBJ2-3	.	many
CASSYRGVGGYTF	TGTGCCAGCAGTTACAGGGGAGTCGGTGGCTACACCTTC	TRBV6-5	TRBJ1-2	.	.
CASSSSYEQYF	TGCGCCAGCAGCTCATCCTACGAGCAGTACTTC	TRBV5-1	TRBJ2-7	.	.
CSAIVPRGGMGNQPQHF	TGCAGCGCTATAGTTCCTCGGGGGGGCATGGGCAATCAGCCCCAGCATTTT	TRBV29-1	TRBJ1-5	.	once
CSAREEDTQYF	TGCAGTGCCAGAGAGGAAGATACGCAGTATTTT	TRBV20-1	TRBJ2-3	.	.
CSARDRSNSPLHF	TGCAGTGCCAGGGACAGAAGTAATTCACCCCTCCACTTT	TRBV20-1	TRBJ1-6	TRBD1	.
CASRSQGQYNEQFF	TGTGCCAGTAGGTCCCAGGGACAATACAATGAGCAGTTCTTC	TRBV19	TRBJ2-1	.	.
CASRLAGCRSPLHF	TGTGCCAGCAGACTAGCGGGGTGCCGTTCGCCCCTCCACTTT	TRBV2	TRBJ1-6	.	.
CAISESMAGGYNEQFF	TGTGCCATCAGTGAGTCCATGGCGGGGGGTTACAATGAGCAGTTCTTC	TRBV10-3	TRBJ2-1	TRBD2	.
CASSLYPAQDYNSPLHF	TGTGCCAGCAGTTTATACCCGGCACAAGATTATAATTCACCCCTCCACTTT	TRBV27	TRBJ1-6	.	.
CASSLLGAANPPPHF	TGTGCCAGCAGCTTGCTCGGGGCCGCTAATCCCCCCCCTCACTTT	TRBV7-3	TRBJ1-6	.	once
CASSEGQGGTDTQYF	TGTGCCAGCAGTGAAGGACAGGGAGGCACAGATACGCAGTATTTT	TRBV6-1	TRBJ2-3	TRBD1	.
CASSRLPNRGGTQYF	TGTGCCAGCAGCCGGCTGCCCAACAGGGGTGGGACCCAGTACTTC	TRBV7-2	TRBJ2-5	TRBD1	.
CASSTGGAQETQYF	TGTGCCAGTAGTACCGGGGGGGCCCAAGAGACCCAGTACTTC	TRBV19	TRBJ2-5	TRBD2	many
CASSHQGGRGSSYEQYF	TGTGCCAGCAGCCATCAAGGAGGTCGGGGGAGCTCCTACGAGCAGTACTTC	TRBV5-4	TRBJ2-7	.	.
CASSLGPDQPQHF	TGTGCCAGCAGCTTGGGGCCCGATCAGCCCCAGCATTTT	TRBV5-4	TRBJ1-5	.	.
CASSLAADGNTIYF	TGTGCCAGCAGCTTAGCGGCTGATGGAAACACCATATATTTT	TRBV7-9	TRBJ1-3	.	.
CASSVAGGGADTQYF	TGTGCCAGCAGCGTAGCGGGGGGTGGTGCAGATACGCAGTATTTT	TRBV9	TRBJ2-3	TRBD2	.
CASSLVYGWETQYF	TGTGCCAGCAGCTTAGTATACGGATGGGAGACCCAGTACTTC	TRBV7-2	TRBJ2-5	.	.
CASSSHLAPGTDTQYF	TGTGCCAGCAGCTCCCATTTAGCGCCAGGCACAGATACGCAGTATTTT	TRBV7-2	TRBJ2-3	.	.
CASSQRLANYGYTF	TGCGCCAGCAGCCAAAGATTAGCTAACTATGGCTACACCTTC	TRBV7-2	TRBJ1-2	.	.
CASSRQTGADYNEQFF	TGTGCCAGTAGTCGACAGACAGGGGCGGACTACAATGAGCAGTTCTTC	TRBV19	TRBJ2-1	TRBD1	.
CASSLGEGDTQYF	TGTGCTAGCAGCTTAGGGGAGGGGGATACGCAGTATTTT	TRBV7-7	TRBJ2-3	TRBD2	once
CASSLGLEKDTQYF	TGTGCCAGCAGCTTAGGACTAGAGAAAGATACGCAGTATTTT	TRBV7-9	TRBJ2-3	.	.